The 20 T cell receptor beta chains below were found in one sample sequenced in a study of cytomegalovirus exposure and HLA in healthy donors. With 60 Vbeta and 13 Jbeta primers, the PCR was carried out. TCRdb's copy holds only in-frame clones and misses some; the assay was immunoSEQ multiplex PCR. The table shows more than 45,000 clones, with around three quarters occurring only once. Sequenced: PBMCs. Receptors were obtained from a man aged 30 to 39 in good health and CMV-seronegative.

The chain recombines TRBV19 with TRBJ2-6, with TRBD1 matching 8 bases. V gave up 7 bases and J gave up 8 bases; unmatched junction bases: 7. The length of the CDR3 is 14 residues. Germline CDR1 reads LNHDA; CDR2 reads SQIVND (reference sequence). The CDR3 DNA is TGTGCCAGTACCCTGGACAGGGTTACCAACGTCCTGACTTTC. Translation gives CASTLDRVTNVLTF.

This clone occurred once. The chain combines TRBV11-2 with TRBJ1-5, with a possible D match to TRBD1 (5 bases). Germline loops: CDR1 SGHAT, CDR2 FQNNGV. Trimming took 1 base from V and 7 from J, leaving 8 bases between them. This CDR3 is 13 amino acids long. The CDR3 sequence is CASSLGGQQPQHF. The DNA of the CDR3 is TGTGCCAGCAGCTTAGGGGGCCAACAGCCCCAGCATTTT.

The chain employs TRBV7-6 and TRBJ2-3, with D unclear. V gave up 5 bases and J gave up 4 bases, with 16 bases separating them. CDR3 length: 15 residues. Germline loops: CDR1 SGHVS, CDR2 FNYEAQ. The CDR3 reads CASSPLGSESDTQYF. The CDR3 region has the DNA TGTGCCAGCAGCCCCCTCGGCAGCGAATCAGATACGCAGTATTTT.

This sequence joins TRBV6-1 and TRBJ2-5, with 11 bases aligning to TRBD2. Losses at the gene ends were 4 bases for V and 4 bases for J; bases not matched to a gene: 5. The CDR3 spans 15 residues. Germline V CDR1 and CDR2: MNHNS, SASEGT. DNA for the CDR3: TGTGCCAGCAGTGCACTAGCGGGAGCTTTAGAGACCCAGTACTTC. Residues: CASSALAGALETQYF.

V and J are TRBV15 and TRBJ2-2, with TRBD2 matching 11 bases. The trim removed 1 base at V and 6 bases at J, leaving 7 bases unmatched. The CDR3 contains 17 residues. In germline, CDR1 is LNHNV, CDR2 YYDKDF (reference sequence). The CDR3 DNA reads TGTGCCACCAGCAGAGGATCACTAGCGGGAGTTCCCGGGGAGCTGTTTTTT. It codes for CATSRGSLAGVPGELFF.

This chain joins TRBV5-1 and TRBJ2-7, with TRBD2 matching over 9 bases. The CDR3 contains 15 residues. CDR1 is SGHRS and CDR2 is YFSETQ in the germline V gene. With 4 bases clipped from V and 6 bases from J, the junction kept 11 bases outside the gene matches. CDR3 region: CASSPMGSGSAEQYF. As DNA, the CDR3 is TGCGCCAGCAGCCCCATGGGTAGCGGGAGCGCCGAGCAGTACTTC.

This clone has just a few counts. The chain recombines TRBV13 with TRBJ2-5; 9 bases agree with TRBD2. With V trimmed by 5 bases and J by 3 bases, 7 bases remained unmatched. The germline V gene encodes CDR1 PRHDT and CDR2 FYEKMQ (reference sequence). There are 15 residues in the CDR3. This chain's CDR3 is CASSPPGLAKETQYF. DNA for the CDR3: TGTGCCAGCAGCCCTCCGGGACTAGCTAAAGAGACCCAGTACTTC.

The chain combines TRBV11-2 with TRBJ2-1; possibly TRBD1 for D (5 bases). The V gene lost 3 bases and the J gene lost 0 bases, with 12 bases spanning the gap. The CDR3 has 16 amino acids. Germline V gives CDR1 SGHAT, CDR2 FQNNGV. Here the CDR3 reads CASSLGWGGSYNEQFF. The CDR3 region has the DNA TGTGCCAGCAGCTTGGGTTGGGGCGGCTCCTACAATGAGCAGTTCTTC.

V usage is TRBV18 and J usage is TRBJ1-2; tentatively, D is TRBD1 (5 bases). V was pared by 3 bases and J by 1 base, with 18 bases between. The length of the CDR3 is 17 residues. The V gene's germline CDR1 is KGHSH and CDR2 LQKENI. The CDR3 DNA reads as TGTGCCAGCTCACCGGACGGTAGAGCAGGGTTTAACTATGGCTACACCTTC. Translated: CASSPDGRAGFNYGYTF.

V and J are TRBV11-2 and TRBJ2-5, with D perhaps TRBD1 (6 bases). V lost 7 bases, J lost 5 bases, and 14 bases lay in between. The CDR3 contains 13 residues. The germline V gene has CDR1 SGHAT and CDR2 FQNNGV. The CDR3 here is CASNLQGGETQYF. DNA of the CDR3: TGTGCCAGCAACCTACAGGGTGGGGAGACCCAGTACTTC.

This chain links TRBV28 with TRBJ1-2, with D possibly being TRBD1 (5 bases). Germline CDR1 MDHEN, CDR2 SYDVKM. Trimming left V 7 bases short and J 0 bases short, with 12 bases between. The CDR3 sequence is 14 residues long. The CDR3: CASTPDTSNYGYTF. The CDR3 DNA reads as TGTGCCAGCACCCCGGACACCTCTAACTATGGCTACACCTTC.

V gene TRBV2 combines with J gene TRBJ2-7; D may be TRBD1 (6 bases). The V and J ends lost 0 bases and 2 bases respectively, with 11 bases between them. Germline V gene lookup returns CDR1 SNHLY and CDR2 FYNNEI. There are 15 residues in the CDR3. As DNA, the CDR3 is TGTGCCAGCAGTGAAGCCGCAGGGACAACCTACGAGCAGTACTTC. It is translated as CASSEAAGTTYEQYF.

The genes are TRBV18 and TRBJ1-4, with 8 bases fitting TRBD1. Germline-derived CDR1 and CDR2 are KGHSH and LQKENI. The CDR3 contains 16 residues. Losses at the gene ends were 2 bases for V and 2 bases for J; bases not matched to a gene: 4. The CDR3: CASSPSRTGTNEKLFF. The DNA of the CDR3 is TGTGCCAGCTCACCAAGTCGGACAGGGACTAATGAAAAACTGTTTTTT.

This chain connects TRBV19 to TRBJ1-5; the D is unclear. The CDR3 runs 11 residues. V shed 8 bases and J shed 8 bases, with 10 bases lying between them. The germline gives CDR1 LNHDA, CDR2 SQIVND (reference sequence). The CDR3 DNA reads TGTGCCAGTGGGAGTGGGGAGCCCCAGCATTTT. Translation: CASGSGEPQHF.

This clone was detected only once. Distinct nucleotide sequences in the sample also encode this CDR3. The chain has TRBV30 and TRBJ1-5; 11 bases agree with TRBD1. V shed 5 bases and J 5 bases; nucleotides not matched to a gene: 2. This CDR3 is 13 amino acids long. The germline V gene has CDR1 GTSNPN and CDR2 SVGIG (reference sequence). CDR3 protein: CAWGQGADQPQHF. The CDR3 DNA follows: TGTGCCTGGGGACAGGGGGCCGATCAGCCCCAGCATTTT.

J is TRBJ2-3 and V is TRBV5-5, with TRBD2 identical over 8 bases. The V segment lost 0 bases and the J segment 0 bases; nucleotides outside the gene matches: 3. The CDR3 is made up of 16 amino acids. The germline V gene has CDR1 SGHKS and CDR2 YYEKEE (reference sequence). The CDR3 sequence: CASSLVSGGSTDTQYF. The CDR3 bases are TGTGCCAGCAGCTTGGTGAGCGGGGGAAGCACAGATACGCAGTATTTT.

This sequence joins TRBV2 and TRBJ1-1; D gene uncertain. CDR1 SNHLY and CDR2 FYNNEI come from the germline V gene. The V gene lost 1 base and the J gene lost 7 bases, with 13 bases spanning the gap. The CDR3 runs 14 residues. This CDR3 reads CASSEVLRHNEAFF. The CDR3 DNA is TGTGCCAGCAGTGAAGTTCTCCGCCACAATGAAGCTTTCTTT.

J is TRBJ2-1 and V is TRBV5-8; 10 bases are a match to TRBD2. The CDR3 runs to 15 residues. V lost 5 bases to trimming and J lost 3 bases; unmatched junction nucleotides: 5. The germline gives CDR1 SGHTS, CDR2 YDEGEE. The CDR3 DNA follows: TGTGCCAGCAGGGGGGCTAGCGGGGGCTACAATGAGCAGTTCTTC. This sequence encodes CASRGASGGYNEQFF.

The chain uses TRBV25-1 and TRBJ2-3; TRBD1 agrees at 10 bases. The CDR3 contains 16 residues. Trimming at V came to 4 bases and at J to 5 bases, leaving 9 bases not matched to a gene. Germline values: CDR1 MGHDK, CDR2 SYGVNS. CDR3 in amino acids: CASSAPGTGVRDTQYF. Here the CDR3 DNA reads TGTGCCAGCAGTGCCCCCGGGACAGGGGTTCGAGATACGCAGTATTTT.

This clone showed up just a few times. J is TRBJ2-3 and V is TRBV30; possible D gene TRBD2, 6 bases. In germline, CDR1 is GTSNPN, CDR2 SVGIG (reference sequence). The CDR3 spans 14 residues. Here the CDR3 DNA reads TGTGGTACCGGGACCAATCTTGGAGGGGATACGCAGTATTTT. Translated, it gives CGTGTNLGGDTQYF.